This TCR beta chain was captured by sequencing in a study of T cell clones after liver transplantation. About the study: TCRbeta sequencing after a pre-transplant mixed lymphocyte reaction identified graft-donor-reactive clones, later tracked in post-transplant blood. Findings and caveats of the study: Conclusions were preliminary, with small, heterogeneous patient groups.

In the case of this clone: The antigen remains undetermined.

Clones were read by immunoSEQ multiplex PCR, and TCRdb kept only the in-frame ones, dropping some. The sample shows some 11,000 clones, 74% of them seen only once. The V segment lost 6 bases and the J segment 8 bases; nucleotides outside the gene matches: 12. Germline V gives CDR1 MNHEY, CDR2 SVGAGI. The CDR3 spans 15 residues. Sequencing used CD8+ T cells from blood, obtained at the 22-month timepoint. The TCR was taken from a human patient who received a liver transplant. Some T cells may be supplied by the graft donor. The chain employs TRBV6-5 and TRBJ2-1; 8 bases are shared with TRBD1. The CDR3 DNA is TGTGCCAGCAGGAGAACCTATCAGGGGGCGGATGAGCAGTTCTTC. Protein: CASRRTYQGADEQFF.